Shown below are 32 T cell receptor beta chains from a single sample sequenced in a study of cytomegalovirus exposure and HLA in healthy donors. Clones were sequenced by immunoSEQ multiplex PCR, and TCRdb holds only the in-frame ones, with some missing. This table holds more than 110,000 clones, just over 85% found once. Sequencing was done on a sample of PBMCs. The receptors were gathered from a woman aged 18-29 years in good health and CMV-seropositive.

As concerns this clone: At the DNA level, this CDR3 is encoded by other sequences in the same sample as well. The V gene is TRBV27, the J gene TRBJ1-1; 7 nucleotides match TRBD1. Germline V gives CDR1 MNHEY, CDR2 SMNVEV (reference sequence). V lost 3 bases to trimming and J lost 5 bases; unmatched junction nucleotides: 3. The CDR3 runs 13 residues. CDR3 region: CASSLRGRTEAFF. CDR3 bases: TGTGCCAGCAGTTTGAGGGGGCGAACTGAAGCTTTCTTT.

The V call is TRBV9, the J call TRBJ2-7; 9 bases fit TRBD1. This CDR3 spans 14 amino acids. V lost 0 bases and J lost 3; bases outside the gene matches: 1. Germline-derived CDR1 and CDR2 are SGDLS and YYNGEE. This CDR3 reads CASSVGQGGYEQYF. The CDR3 DNA is TGTGCCAGCAGCGTAGGACAGGGGGGCTACGAGCAGTACTTC.

In its sample, this clone was seen once. This rearrangement joins TRBV27 to TRBJ2-7; 8 bases fit TRBD1. Germline assignment: CDR1 MNHEY and CDR2 SMNVEV (reference sequence). V trimming: 5 bases; J trimming: 7 bases; junction bases outside the gene matches: 10. The CDR3 spans 14 residues. CDR3 sequence reads: CASSRLDRVGEQYF. The CDR3 DNA sequence: TGTGCCAGCAGTCGATTGGACAGGGTCGGGGAGCAGTACTTC.

The V and J genes are TRBV7-2 and TRBJ1-3; no firm D call. V shed 1 base and J shed 0 bases, with 4 bases lying between them. This CDR3 has 14 residues. CDR1 is SGHTA, CDR2 FQGNSA, per germline. The CDR3 is CASSLGGSGNTIYF. Written as DNA, the CDR3 is TGTGCCAGCAGCTTAGGAGGCTCTGGAAACACCATATATTTT.

The chain links TRBV7-9 to TRBJ2-5, with D maybe TRBD2 (6 bases). The CDR3 length is 16 residues. Trimming pared 5 bases from V and 2 bases from J, leaving 18 bases between. Germline lookup yields CDR1 SEHNR and CDR2 FQNEAQ (reference sequence). The CDR3 DNA reads as TGTGCCAGCAGCCCTCCCAGCGGGCCTTTACAAGAGACCCAGTACTTC. Translation gives CASSPPSGPLQETQYF.

The CDR3 nucleotides are TGTGCCAGCAGGGCAGGGCCAATAAATACGCAGTATTTT. Residues: CASRAGPINTQYF. This sequence joins TRBV6-5 and TRBJ2-3; D might be TRBD1 (5 bases). CDR1 and CDR2 from the germline V gene are MNHEY and SVGAGI. This CDR3 comprises 13 residues. V was shortened by 6 bases and J by 7 bases, with 14 bases between the two germline ends.

The gene calls are TRBV28 and TRBJ2-3; 8 nucleotides match TRBD1. The ends lost 5 bases at V and 3 bases at J; junction bases unmatched: 4. Looked up from germline, CDR1 is MDHEN and CDR2 is SYDVKM. The CDR3 consists of 14 residues. CDR3 DNA: TGTGCCAGCAGTGATCGGACAGGGACAGATACGCAGTATTTT. This translates into CASSDRTGTDTQYF.

V is TRBV7-2 and J is TRBJ1-2, with D perhaps matching TRBD1 (5 bases). Trimming cost V 4 bases and J 5 bases, with 17 bases left between them. CDR3 length: 15 amino acids. Germline V gives CDR1 SGHTA, CDR2 FQGNSA. CDR3 residues: CASSSTGGSMYGYTF. CDR3 in DNA: TGTGCCAGCAGCTCAACGGGGGGTTCCATGTATGGCTACACCTTC.

This rearrangement joins TRBV19 to TRBJ1-5; no clear D. This CDR3 has 19 amino acids. Trimming pared 3 bases from V and 2 bases from J, leaving 23 bases between. Looked up from germline, CDR1 is LNHDA and CDR2 is SQIVND (reference sequence). This CDR3 is CASSIFEKASRFGNQPQHF. The CDR3 region has the DNA TGTGCCAGTAGTATTTTTGAAAAGGCTTCCAGGTTCGGCAATCAGCCCCAGCATTTT.

This chain links TRBV7-2 with TRBJ2-1; 10 nucleotides align to TRBD2. The CDR3 length is 15 residues. Germline CDR1 SGHTA, CDR2 FQGNSA. Unmatched junction bases numbered 7, after V lost 2 bases and J lost 9 bases. The CDR3 region has the DNA TGTGCCAGCAGCTTATCCAGCGGGAGGGCCAGTGAGCAGTTCTTC. This gives the protein CASSLSSGRASEQFF.

The rearrangement joins TRBV5-6 to TRBJ2-5; 8 nucleotides align to TRBD1. This CDR3 has 14 residues. Germline V gene sequence: CDR1 SGHDT, CDR2 YYEEEE. Trimming cost V 4 bases and J 9 bases; bases outside gene matches: 11. CDR3: CASSPGTGVAAQYF. CDR3 nucleotide sequence: TGTGCCAGCAGCCCCGGGACAGGTGTCGCGGCCCAGTACTTC.

The chain couples TRBV5-1 to TRBJ1-1; a weak D match, TRBD1 (6 bases). V was pared by 5 bases and J by 1 base, with 9 bases between. The CDR3 extends over 13 amino acids. Germline CDR1 SGHRS, CDR2 YFSETQ. CDR3 sequence (DNA): TGCGCCAGCAGGCCAGGGGAGAACACTGAAGCTTTCTTT. Translation gives CASRPGENTEAFF. The complete variable domain, with remaining parts taken from reference TRBV5-1 and TRBJ1-1, reads KAGVTQTPRYLIKTRGQQVTLSCSPISGHRSVSWYQQTPGQGLQFLFEYFSETQRNKGNFPGRFSGRQFSNSRSEMNVSTLELGDSALYLCASRPGENTEAFFGQGTRLTVV.

This chain links TRBV5-1 with TRBJ2-7; possibly TRBD1 for D (6 bases). The germline gives CDR1 SGHRS, CDR2 YFSETQ. The CDR3 is made up of 18 amino acids. Trimming shortened V by 4 bases and J by 1 base, and 24 bases separated the two germline ends. CDR3 in DNA: TGCGCCAGCAGCCCGCCCAATGCCCCGGGACATAAGTCCTACGAGCAGTACTTC. This sequence encodes CASSPPNAPGHKSYEQYF.

The chain is built from TRBV19 and TRBJ2-2; D is perhaps TRBD1 (6 bases). Germline V gene lookup returns CDR1 LNHDA and CDR2 SQIVND (reference sequence). The CDR3 length is 13 residues. Trimming stripped 4 bases from V and 6 bases from J, with 9 bases between. The CDR3 spells CASSNRAAGELFF. The CDR3 DNA reads TGTGCCAGTAGTAACAGGGCCGCCGGGGAGCTGTTTTTT.

Notes on this clone: Other DNA sequences in this sample translate to the same CDR3. As DNA, the CDR3 is TGTGCCAGCAGTTATGGGCAGAACACTGAAGCTTTCTTT. Encoded protein: CASSYGQNTEAFF. The rearrangement links TRBV6-5 to TRBJ1-1; D ambiguous. Between the trimmed V and J ends, which lost 3 bases and 1 base, there was a span of 6 bases. The CDR3 has 13 residues. Germline-derived CDR1 and CDR2 are MNHEY and SVGAGI.

The rearrangement uses TRBV5-4 and TRBJ2-1; no clear D. There are 13 residues in the CDR3. V was cut by 2 bases and J by 8 bases, with 11 bases left in between. In germline, CDR1 is SGHNT, CDR2 YYREEE (reference sequence). DNA for the CDR3: TGTGCCAGCAGCTTTCTGGAGATCGATGAGCAGTTCTTC. Its translation: CASSFLEIDEQFF.

The chain is built from TRBV6-1 and TRBJ2-5, with 11 bases fitting TRBD2. Germline-derived CDR1 and CDR2 are MNHNS and SASEGT. The CDR3 spans 14 residues. Unmatched junction bases numbered 2, after V lost 6 bases and J lost 2 bases. CDR3 protein: CASRTSGVQETQYF. CDR3 DNA: TGTGCCAGCAGGACTAGCGGGGTTCAAGAGACCCAGTACTTC.

V is TRBV7-3 and J is TRBJ2-7; D is unclear. Trimming left V 0 bases short and J 3 bases short, with 6 bases between. The CDR3 extends over 13 amino acids. Looked up from germline, CDR1 is SGHTA and CDR2 is FQGTGA. The CDR3 sequence is CASSLTNFYEQYF. CDR3 coding DNA: TGTGCCAGCAGCTTAACTAACTTCTACGAGCAGTACTTC.

This chain joins TRBV4-1 and TRBJ1-6; 8 bases match TRBD1. V trimming: 1 base; J trimming: 7 bases; junction bases outside the gene matches: 3. The germline CDR1 and CDR2 sequences are MGHRA and YSYEKL. The CDR3 covers 15 residues. The CDR3 nucleotides read TGCGCCAGCAGCCAAGTCGGGACAGGAAATTCACCCCTCCACTTT. Translated, it gives CASSQVGTGNSPLHF.

The J gene is TRBJ2-1, the V gene TRBV20-1, with D hard to call. Germline CDR1 and CDR2: DFQATT and SNEGSKA (reference sequence). This CDR3 is built from 11 residues. V lost 7 bases, J lost 8 bases, and 12 bases lay in between. DNA for the CDR3: TGCAGTGGCGAGCGAGGAGATGAGCAGTTCTTC. Translated: CSGERGDEQFF.

The sample holds one count of this clone. The chain couples TRBV4-2 to TRBJ2-1; D call uncertain. The germline V gene encodes CDR1 LGHNA and CDR2 YNFKEQ. V was shortened by 1 base and J by 4 bases, with 11 bases between the two germline ends. The CDR3 sequence is 15 residues long. CDR3 region: CASSQAGGLYNEQFF. The CDR3 DNA sequence: TGTGCCAGCAGCCAAGCAGGTGGCCTTTACAATGAGCAGTTCTTC.

The rearrangement uses TRBV10-3 and TRBJ1-1; 9 bases map to TRBD1. V was clipped by 8 bases and J by 5 bases; unmatched bases: 12. The CDR3 consists of 15 residues. Germline V gives CDR1 ENHRY, CDR2 SYGVKD. In DNA form, the CDR3 reads TGTGCCATCGGACCACAGGGGGCGGTAGGTACTGAAGCTTTCTTT. Protein sequence: CAIGPQGAVGTEAFF.

This clone was detected once. The genes are TRBV28 and TRBJ2-5; 8 positions match TRBD1. The CDR3 is made up of 15 amino acids. CDR1 MDHEN and CDR2 SYDVKM come from the germline V gene. Trimming cost V 8 bases and J 2 bases; bases outside gene matches: 10. The CDR3 loop is CASSPQGAWQETQYF. In DNA form, the CDR3 reads TGTGCCAGCTCTCCCCAGGGGGCATGGCAAGAGACCCAGTACTTC.

This clone was seen a handful of times. V usage is TRBV5-1 and J usage is TRBJ2-7, with 8 bases lining up with TRBD2. The CDR3 sequence is 14 residues long. Germline CDR1 is SGHRS and CDR2 is YFSETQ. J lost 0 bases, V lost 7 bases, and 6 bases had no gene match. CDR3 coding DNA: TGCGCCAGCTACCCCGGGACTAGCTCCTACGAGCAGTACTTC. The encoded protein is CASYPGTSSYEQYF.

The chain joins TRBV5-1 to TRBJ2-2, with D hard to call. Germline V gene data show CDR1 as SGHRS and CDR2 as YFSETQ. The CDR3 sequence is 13 residues long. Trimming pared 4 bases from V and 3 bases from J, leaving 7 bases between. CDR3 coding DNA: TGCGCCAGCAGCATTACAGACACCGGGGAGCTGTTTTTT. Amino acid sequence: CASSITDTGELFF. Filled out from reference TRBV5-1 and TRBJ2-2, the complete variable domain reads KAGVTQTPRYLIKTRGQQVTLSCSPISGHRSVSWYQQTPGQGLQFLFEYFSETQRNKGNFPGRFSGRQFSNSRSEMNVSTLELGDSALYLCASSITDTGELFFGEGSRLTVL.

The chain recombines TRBV5-1 with TRBJ1-2; D uncertain. CDR3 length equals 15 residues. V dropped 3 bases and J dropped 4 bases, with 16 bases sitting between them. The germline V gene has CDR1 SGHRS and CDR2 YFSETQ. CDR3 in amino acids: CASSSGGSSPYGYTF. CDR3 coding DNA: TGCGCCAGCAGCTCCGGCGGGAGTTCCCCCTATGGCTACACCTTC.

The chain couples TRBV7-3 to TRBJ1-1, with a possible D match to TRBD1 (5 bases). There are 13 residues in the CDR3. V lost 4 bases to trimming and J lost 4 bases, with 10 bases between them. Germline V CDR1 and CDR2: SGHTA, FQGTGA. DNA of the CDR3: TGTGCCAGCAGCTCGGGCAGGGCCACTGAAGCTTTCTTT. This encodes CASSSGRATEAFF.

The chain couples TRBV7-9 to TRBJ1-4; D gene unclear. Between the trimmed V and J ends, which lost 2 bases and 6 bases, there was a span of 7 bases. Germline V gene sequence: CDR1 SEHNR, CDR2 FQNEAQ (reference sequence). CDR3 length: 13 amino acids. The CDR3 DNA reads as TGTGCCAGCAGCTTACAGGCAGATGAAAAACTGTTTTTT. Its translation is CASSLQADEKLFF. Looking up the rest from reference TRBV7-9 and TRBJ1-4 gives the full variable domain: DTGVSQNPRHKITKRGQNVTFRCDPISEHNRLYWYRQTLGQGPEFLTYFQNEAQLEKSRLLSDRFSAERPKGSFSTLEIQRTEQGDSAMYLCASSLQADEKLFFGSGTQLSVL.

The chain links TRBV2 to TRBJ1-1; the match to TRBD1 covers 8 bases. J lost 0 bases, V lost 2 bases, and 8 bases had no gene match. Germline V CDR1 and CDR2: SNHLY, FYNNEI. The CDR3 length is 17 residues. The CDR3 nucleotides are TGTGCCAGCAGTGAATATACGACAGGGGCCCTGAACACTGAAGCTTTCTTT. Its protein is CASSEYTTGALNTEAFF.

The chain recombines TRBV7-3 with TRBJ1-5; 8 bases match TRBD1. The ends lost 2 bases at V and 7 bases at J; junction bases unmatched: 7. Per the germline V gene, CDR1 is SGHTA and CDR2 is FQGTGA. This CDR3 has 15 amino acids. This chain's CDR3 is CASSLGQGVWQPQHF. CDR3 coding DNA: TGTGCCAGCAGCTTAGGACAGGGTGTTTGGCAGCCCCAGCATTTT.

The CDR3 sequence: CASSAYVQGMSLDSGGNTIYF. The DNA of the CDR3 is TGTGCCAGCAGCGCATACGTCCAGGGGATGTCCCTAGATTCGGGTGGAAACACCATATATTTT. The chain couples TRBV9 to TRBJ1-3, with a possible D match to TRBD1 (6 bases). CDR3 length: 21 residues. Germline assignment: CDR1 SGDLS and CDR2 YYNGEE. V dropped 3 bases and J dropped 3 bases, with 31 bases sitting between them.

The chain employs TRBV11-3 and TRBJ2-5; TRBD2 agrees at 8 bases. J was trimmed by 0 bases and V by 5 bases; bases with no gene match: 5. This CDR3 has 15 amino acids. Germline-derived CDR1 and CDR2 are SGHNT and YENEEA. The chain's CDR3 is CASSAGGADQETQYF. DNA of the CDR3: TGTGCCAGCAGCGCCGGGGGGGCGGACCAAGAGACCCAGTACTTC.